The source of this T cell receptor beta chain is a study of T cell responses to AZD1222 COVID-19 vaccine. Study conclusions and caveats: Regions 160-218 and 743-854 held dominance among vaccine-associated CD4 TCRs, which spanned spike. Mostly white British, mostly female donors; authors suggested clonal diversity may be underestimated. It was only after the peak T cell response that any repertoires were sampled. Recipients of AZD1222 seropositive at baseline numbered only 5 or 6.

This clone was seen only once. Its specificity is not known. The V end lost 6 bases, the J end lost 2 bases, and 10 bases lay between the germline ends. CDR1 is SQVTM, CDR2 ANQGSEA, per germline. This CDR3 has 12 residues. Generated by immunoSEQ multiplex PCR, the TCRdb table keeps only in-frame clones and is missing some. In the table there are around 200,000 clones, 94% of which are singletons. The sequence was obtained from an adult who received the AZD1222 COVID-19 vaccine. The gene calls are TRBV29-1 and TRBJ1-2, with D perhaps TRBD1 (5 bases). The sample was peripheral blood, taken 28 days after the second AZD1222 dose. CDR3 residues: CSVRQQNYGYTF. In nucleotides, the CDR3 is TGCAGCGTCCGACAGCAGAACTATGGCTACACCTTC.